This T cell receptor beta chain was obtained from a study of Graves' ophthalmopathy and Graves' hyperthyroidism. The CDR3 runs to 17 residues. Germline CDR1 and CDR2: SGHAT and FQDESV (reference sequence). Unmatched junction bases numbered 16, after V lost 5 bases and J lost 5 bases. Transcripts of RNA were the source for amplifying TCR beta CDR3 regions. RT-PCR with HTBI primers came first, then second-round multiplex PCR. TCRdb called the multiplex PCR reads again in MiXCR, with one record for every CDR3 protein. The repertoire consists of about 340,000 distinct CDR3 sequences, with roughly 15% occurring once and the leading ten covering over 9%. This clonotype was observed at least ten times. Its antigen is undetermined. General study points: In blood, most expanded thyroid clonotypes above 0.001 frequency were also detected. Both a roughly 70% sensitivity and an approximately 72% specificity characterized the model's predictions of ophthalmopathy progression.

V usage is TRBV11-1 and J usage is TRBJ2-5; TRBD2 agrees at 8 bases. The source material was peripheral blood. The clonotype comes from an adult man with Graves' ophthalmopathy. CDR3 region: CASSPPPGGGPSETQYF. The DNA of the CDR3 is TGTGCCAGCAGCCCCCCTCCCGGGGGGGGCCCGAGCGAGACCCAGTACTTC.